These 8 T cell receptor beta chains originate from one sample sequenced in a study of control samples from healthy donors and cancer patients (dated by TCRdb to 2018 to 2020). Library prep was done by the immunoSEQ multiplex PCR assay. In its TCRdb copy, this immuneACCESS table keeps in-frame sequences only and misses some clones. Where compared with another copy, unresolved V genes explain less than half of these, and the others have no known cause. Across this sample there are roughly 130,000 clones, with 70% to 90% seen only once. Around 3% of the sample goes to the ten largest clones. Sequencing used blood. These receptors all come from a man in his fifties or sixties in good health.

The rearrangement links TRBV12-3 or TRBV12-4 to TRBJ2-2; D is unresolved. This CDR3 is 12 amino acids long. Deletions cut 8 bases from V and 1 base from J, with 5 bases between. This CDR3 is CASGKNTGELFF. In nucleotides, the CDR3 is TGTGCCAGCGGAAAGAACACCGGGGAGCTGTTTTTT.

V and J are TRBV7-9 and TRBJ2-3, with 8 bases that match TRBD1. Germline CDR1 SEHNR, CDR2 FQNEAQ (reference sequence). The CDR3 is made up of 15 amino acids. The junction had 11 bases not matched to a gene; V was cut back by 7 bases and J by 5 bases. The CDR3 region is CASMPMAGGVDTQYF. CDR3 sequence (DNA): TGTGCCAGCATGCCGATGGCAGGGGGCGTAGATACGCAGTATTTT.

The genes are TRBV19 and TRBJ1-1; TRBD1 might be the D (6 bases). Per the germline V gene, CDR1 is LNHDA and CDR2 is SQIVND (reference sequence). The germline V and J ends were trimmed by 3 bases and 5 bases, with 16 bases remaining between them. CDR3 length: 15 residues. CDR3 DNA sequence: TGTGCCAGTAGTATGTCGGCGGGAGGGGGAACTGAAGCTTTCTTT. Its translation is CASSMSAGGGTEAFF.

The CDR3 spells CSAALNTEAFF. The CDR3 DNA reads as TGCAGTGCTGCACTAAACACTGAAGCTTTCTTT. J is TRBJ1-1 and V is TRBV20-1, with D uncertain. The V and J ends lost 5 bases and 2 bases respectively, with 6 bases between them. In germline, CDR1 is DFQATT, CDR2 SNEGSKA (reference sequence). The CDR3 runs 11 residues.

The chain couples TRBV7-3 to TRBJ2-3; 7 nucleotides line up with TRBD2. The CDR3 totals 15 residues. Germline CDR1 is SGHTA and CDR2 is FQGTGA. V was pared by 2 bases and J by 0 bases, with 2 bases of the junction left unmatched. The CDR3 loop reads CASSLRRESTDTQYF. CDR3 sequence (DNA): TGTGCCAGCAGCTTACGGCGGGAGAGCACAGATACGCAGTATTTT.

The V and J genes are TRBV7-3 and TRBJ2-3; TRBD2 might be the D (5 bases). The CDR3 covers 14 residues. The germline V gene has CDR1 SGHTA and CDR2 FQGTGA. With 0 bases removed from V and 5 bases from J, the gap between germline ends came to 9 bases. The DNA of the CDR3 is TGTGCCAGCAGCTTAACTGGTAGCGAAGATACGCAGTATTTT. It translates to CASSLTGSEDTQYF.

This rearrangement joins TRBV5-1 to TRBJ1-1, with D tentatively TRBD1 (6 bases). The germline gives CDR1 SGHRS, CDR2 YFSETQ. The CDR3 loop spans 16 amino acids. The ends were cut back, 0 bases at V and 0 bases at J, with 12 bases in the middle. CDR3 nucleotide sequence: TGCGCCAGCAGCTTGGCCCCAGGGGATTTGAACACTGAAGCTTTCTTT. Protein sequence: CASSLAPGDLNTEAFF.

The chain employs TRBV3-1 (or the pseudogene TRBV3-2) and TRBJ2-3, with 10 bases fitting TRBD2. CDR1 and CDR2 from the germline V gene are LGHDT and YNNKEL (reference sequence). The CDR3 is 17 residues long. V shed 0 bases and J 4 bases; nucleotides not matched to a gene: 7. CDR3 region: CASSQDRSGGVSDTQYF. The CDR3 region has the DNA TGTGCCAGCAGCCAAGATCGAAGCGGGGGGGTCTCAGATACGCAGTATTTT.